This note documents a single T cell receptor beta chain sequence. This sample is drawn from a study of early T cells in non-severe SARS-CoV-2 infection. Individual cDNA molecules received unique molecular identifiers. Via MiXCR, TCRdb re-called the 5' RACE reads, giving one row per CDR3 protein. This sample yields roughly 90,000 distinct CDR3 sequences, of which about 14% are seen a single time; 0.45% to 0.75% belongs to the top ten. This sequence was found in an adult who was a healthcare worker with PCR-confirmed SARS-CoV-2 infection or an uninfected control (not recorded which). Sequencing was performed on whole blood.

The DNA for the CDR3 is TGTGCCTGGAGTGTCTTCCAGGGATTAACAGATACGCAGTATTTT. Its protein is CAWSVFQGLTDTQYF. The rearrangement links TRBV30 to TRBJ2-3; a possible D gene is TRBD1 (5 bases). This CDR3 spans 15 amino acids. Germline-derived CDR1 and CDR2 are GTSNPN and SVGIG (reference sequence). V lost 0 bases and J lost 3, with 13 bases in between.